Below, 5 T cell receptor beta chains from the same sample are listed, as sequenced in a study of OX40 agonist ivuxolimab in advanced cancers. Repertoires were generated with immunoSEQ multiplex PCR, while TCRdb's copy carries only in-frame clones and drops some. The sample holds some 39,000 clones, around 90% seen once. The source material was CD4+ or CD8+ T cells sorted from blood, sampled in a trial of the OX40 agonist ivuxolimab. These receptor sequences come from an adult with an advanced solid tumor such as melanoma, head and neck, liver or kidney cancer.

The chain's CDR3 is CASSFRTSGGQETQYF. The DNA of the CDR3 is TGTGCCAGCAGCTTCCGGACTAGCGGGGGTCAAGAGACCCAGTACTTC. This chain links TRBV13 with TRBJ2-5; 13 bases fit TRBD2. The germline V gene encodes CDR1 PRHDT and CDR2 FYEKMQ (reference sequence). Trimming cost V 3 bases and J 2 bases; bases outside gene matches: 3. This CDR3 is built from 16 residues.

This clone has only a few counts. This sequence joins TRBV6-5 and TRBJ1-2; TRBD1 might be the D (6 bases). Trimming took off 0 bases at V and 0 bases at J, with 8 bases between the two ends. Germline CDR1 is MNHEY and CDR2 is SVGAGI. The length of the CDR3 is 15 residues. DNA of the CDR3: TGTGCCAGCAGTTACTCGAGACAGGCTAACTATGGCTACACCTTC. Encoded protein: CASSYSRQANYGYTF.

The chain is built from TRBV5-5 and TRBJ1-4; 7 positions agree with TRBD1. The CDR3 sequence is 17 residues long. V shed 2 bases and J 3 bases; nucleotides not matched to a gene: 10. Germline CDR1 reads SGHKS; CDR2 reads YYEKEE (reference sequence). The DNA of the CDR3 is TGTGCCAGCAGCTTTGTGCGAACAGGGGTGGCTAATGAAAAACTGTTTTTT. This sequence encodes CASSFVRTGVANEKLFF.

J is TRBJ2-1 and V is TRBV5-1, with TRBD2 matching 12 bases. Germline V gene sequence: CDR1 SGHRS, CDR2 YFSETQ. This CDR3 comprises 17 residues. J gave up 6 bases and V 4 bases, and 11 bases lay outside the gene matches. The DNA for the CDR3 is TGCGCCAGCAGCCAGCCCCTAGCGGGGGGGCAGTTCAATGAGCAGTTCTTC. This gives the protein CASSQPLAGGQFNEQFF.

The chain joins TRBV25-1 to TRBJ1-4, with 9 bases fitting TRBD1. The V segment lost 2 bases and the J segment 8 bases; nucleotides outside the gene matches: 6. Germline assignment: CDR1 MGHDK and CDR2 SYGVNS. The CDR3 totals 15 residues. The chain's CDR3 is CASSEAGTGSEKLFF. The CDR3 nucleotides are TGTGCCAGCAGTGAAGCCGGGACAGGGAGCGAAAAACTGTTTTTT.